This T cell receptor beta chain came from a study of blood T cell repertoires in COVID-19. Clones were read by immunoSEQ multiplex PCR, and TCRdb kept only the in-frame ones, dropping some. The data contain just over 650,000 clones, around 89% of them singletons. Germline V gene data show CDR1 as SGHRS and CDR2 as YFSETQ. The CDR3 runs to 14 residues. The junction had 4 bases not matched to a gene; V was cut back by 0 bases and J by 5 bases. Specimen: peripheral blood. This sequence joins TRBV5-1 and TRBJ2-5; TRBD2 aligns across 7 bases. The receptor was derived from a woman aged 18-29 years with acute or convalescent COVID-19. Written as DNA, the CDR3 is TGCGCCAGCAGCTTGGATTTCGGGGGGGAGACCCAGTACTTC. It yields the protein CASSLDFGGETQYF.